What follows are 4 T cell receptor beta chains derived from one specimen sequenced in a study of T cell responses to AZD1222 COVID-19 vaccine. This table comes from immunoSEQ multiplex PCR, and its TCRdb copy is limited to in-frame clones, with some not included. Among around 140,000 clones listed, approximately 90% were seen once. This specimen consisted of peripheral blood, obtained 28 days after the second AZD1222 dose. The source is an adult who received the AZD1222 COVID-19 vaccine.

The gene calls are TRBV2 and TRBJ2-4; D is undetermined. CDR3 length equals 15 residues. V lost 2 bases and J lost 0, with 8 bases in between. Germline V CDR1 and CDR2: SNHLY, FYNNEI. Here the CDR3 reads CASSEIVLAKNIQYF. For the CDR3, the DNA is TGTGCCAGCAGTGAAATCGTGCTAGCCAAAAACATTCAGTACTTC.

The rearrangement joins TRBV15 to TRBJ1-4, with 7 bases aligning to TRBD1. The V segment lost 0 bases and the J segment 12 bases; nucleotides outside the gene matches: 7. Germline V CDR1 and CDR2: LNHNV, YYDKDF (reference sequence). CDR3 length: 14 amino acids. The CDR3 coding sequence is TGTGCCACCAGCAGAGATGGGACAGTCCGTCAACTGTTTTTT. The encoded protein is CATSRDGTVRQLFF.

V gene TRBV10-3 combines with J gene TRBJ2-1, with 11 bases that match TRBD2. Looked up from germline, CDR1 is ENHRY and CDR2 is SYGVKD. With 3 bases clipped from V and 8 bases from J, the junction kept 12 bases outside the gene matches. The CDR3 covers 17 residues. The CDR3 coding sequence is TGTGCCATCAGTGACGAGATTACTAGCGGGAGTATCTATGAGCAGTTCTTC. Translating it yields CAISDEITSGSIYEQFF.

This chain joins TRBV9 and TRBJ1-5; no clear D gene. The CDR3 length is 13 residues. Germline CDR1 reads SGDLS; CDR2 reads YYNGEE. Trimming left V 3 bases short and J 5 bases short, with 9 bases between. CDR3: CASSGGDYQPQHF. The CDR3 DNA follows: TGTGCCAGCAGCGGCGGCGATTATCAGCCCCAGCATTTT.